Listed here are 30 T cell receptor beta chains from one sample, sequenced in a study of cytomegalovirus exposure and HLA in healthy donors (TCRdb year 2017). Library construction relied on the immunoSEQ multiplex PCR assay. For the multiplex PCR, a mixture combining 60 forward primers for TCR Vbeta segments and 13 reverse primers for TCR Jbeta segments was used. As stored in TCRdb, this immuneACCESS dataset retains in-frame rearrangements with V and J assigned. A fraction of the clones does not appear; measured against another copy, unresolved V genes explain less than half of the discrepancy, and the remainder lacks a known reason. The sample table contains about 180,000 clones; only one count was recorded for 75% to 85% of them. The top ten clones comprise approximately 1.2% of the sample. The sequencing input was PBMCs. These receptors were obtained from a girl aged 2-15 years in good health and CMV-seropositive.

A word on this clone: Because the CDR3 is missing its conserved closing phenylalanine or tryptophan, this is likely a read error. The chain links TRBV27 to TRBJ1-5; unclear D gene. Germline V gene sequence: CDR1 MNHEY, CDR2 SMNVEV (reference sequence). The CDR3 totals 14 residues. Trimming shortened V by 2 bases and J by 1 base, and 6 bases separated the two germline ends. CDR3 in DNA: TGTGCCAGCAGTTTACAGGCAAGCAATCAGCCCCAGCATGTT. It specifies CASSLQASNQPQHV.

The chain recombines TRBV6-5 with TRBJ2-2; 9 bases agree with TRBD1. Germline CDR1 MNHEY, CDR2 SVGAGI. The V gene end was trimmed by 4 bases and the J gene end by 6 bases; junction bases not matched to a gene: 3. The CDR3 loop spans 14 amino acids. CDR3 sequence (DNA): TGTGCCAGCAGTTGGGGACAGGGTCCCGGGGAGCTGTTTTTT. This sequence encodes CASSWGQGPGELFF.

This chain uses TRBV11-2 with TRBJ2-1, with a tentative D call TRBD1 (5 bases). CDR1 and CDR2 from the germline V gene are SGHAT and FQNNGV. The length of the CDR3 is 11 residues. V was trimmed by 2 bases and J by 10 bases, leaving 6 bases between them. CDR3 nucleotide sequence: TGTGCCAGCAGCTTAACAGGAGAGCAGTTCTTC. Its translation: CASSLTGEQFF.

This clone was detected once. The chain links TRBV29-1 to TRBJ1-2; a possible D gene is TRBD1 (6 bases). The V end was cut by 5 bases, the J end by 3 bases, with 19 bases between. The CDR3 has 15 amino acids. CDR1 SQVTM and CDR2 ANQGSEA come from the germline V gene. CDR3: CSVKTPTRGYYGYTF. In nucleotides, the CDR3 is TGCAGCGTTAAGACCCCAACCAGGGGATACTATGGCTACACCTTC.

The V call is TRBV7-9, the J call TRBJ2-3; D gene uncertain. From germline, CDR1 is SEHNR and CDR2 FQNEAQ (reference sequence). The CDR3 has 12 residues. V was cut by 5 bases and J by 4 bases, with 7 bases left in between. In DNA, the CDR3 is TGTGCCAGCAGCCTGGCTGCAGATACGCAGTATTTT. Protein product: CASSLAADTQYF.

The rearrangement links TRBV5-1 to TRBJ2-1; possible D gene TRBD2, 6 bases. The CDR3 totals 12 residues. Germline lookup yields CDR1 SGHRS and CDR2 YFSETQ. Trimming removed 0 bases at V and 15 bases at J, with 13 bases between. The CDR3 DNA reads as TGCGCCAGCAGCTTGGATAGCGGAGGCCTGTTCTTC. This gives the protein CASSLDSGGLFF.

The chain recombines TRBV7-2 with TRBJ1-2; D uncertain. The V end lost 2 bases, the J end lost 8 bases, and 21 bases lay between the germline ends. This CDR3 region has 16 residues. Germline CDR1 is SGHTA and CDR2 is FQGNSA. The chain's CDR3 is CASSLSRKAETNGYTF. CDR3 coding DNA: TGTGCCAGCAGCTTAAGTCGGAAAGCAGAGACTAACGGCTACACCTTC.

This chain uses TRBV9 with TRBJ1-4; perhaps TRBD1 as D (6 bases). The CDR3 consists of 14 residues. Per the germline V gene, CDR1 is SGDLS and CDR2 is YYNGEE. Between the trimmed V and J ends, which lost 0 bases and 7 bases, there was a span of 10 bases. The CDR3 protein is CASSVDRAGEKLFF. The DNA for the CDR3 is TGTGCCAGCAGCGTAGACAGGGCAGGTGAAAAACTGTTTTTT.

The rearrangement joins TRBV6-1 to TRBJ1-2; no firm D call. The germline gives CDR1 MNHNS, CDR2 SASEGT. There are 13 residues in the CDR3. Trimming cost V 2 bases and J 3 bases, with 7 bases left between them. CDR3 sequence reads: CASSEFRYYGYTF. For the CDR3, the DNA is TGTGCCAGCAGTGAATTCCGGTACTATGGCTACACCTTC.

The chain couples TRBV5-4 to TRBJ2-3, with TRBD2 matching over 9 bases. There are 15 residues in the CDR3. Germline CDR1 is SGHNT and CDR2 is YYREEE (reference sequence). Trimming took 4 bases from V and 6 from J; bases not matched to a gene: 9. The CDR3 reads CASSLSGSGSDTQYF. The CDR3 bases are TGTGCCAGCAGCCTCTCGGGTAGCGGGAGTGATACGCAGTATTTT.

This chain links TRBV14 with TRBJ2-5; perhaps TRBD2 as D (5 bases). The CDR3 consists of 13 residues. Germline values: CDR1 SGHDN, CDR2 FVKESK. Trimming took off 5 bases at V and 11 bases at J, with 18 bases between the two ends. CDR3 loop: CASSYPSRGKQYF. The DNA of the CDR3 is TGTGCCAGCAGCTATCCAAGTCGGGGAAAGCAGTACTTC. Using reference TRBV14 and TRBJ2-5 for the parts outside the CDR3, the full variable domain is EAGVTQFPSHSVIEKGQTVTLRCDPISGHDNLYWYRRVMGKEIKFLLHFVKESKQDESGMPNNRFLAERTGGTYSTLKVQPAELEDSGVYFCASSYPSRGKQYFGPGTRLLVL.

This CDR3 reads CATSREVPGLLNTEAFF. CDR3 sequence (DNA): TGTGCCACCAGCAGAGAAGTGCCGGGACTCCTCAACACTGAAGCTTTCTTT. The gene calls are TRBV15 and TRBJ1-1; TRBD1 might be the D (5 bases). The CDR3 length is 17 residues. Trimming took 0 bases from V and 2 from J, leaving 16 bases between them. CDR1 is LNHNV and CDR2 is YYDKDF in the germline V gene (reference sequence).

V and J are TRBV27 and TRBJ1-2; 8 bases fit TRBD1. Trimming at V came to 2 bases and at J to 2 bases, leaving 4 bases not matched to a gene. Germline CDR1 and CDR2: MNHEY and SMNVEV (reference sequence). The CDR3 sequence is 15 residues long. CDR3 DNA: TGTGCCAGCAGTTTAGCAGGGGGCCGCAACTATGGCTACACCTTC. Its translation is CASSLAGGRNYGYTF.

As DNA, the CDR3 is TGTGCCAGCAGGCCCGGGATAACGGAAAACATTCAGTACTTC. Its translation is CASRPGITENIQYF. The J gene is TRBJ2-4, the V gene TRBV5-6, with D possibly TRBD2 on 5 matching bases. The CDR3 totals 14 residues. The V gene lost 5 bases and the J gene lost 5 bases, with 14 bases spanning the gap. Germline V gene data show CDR1 as SGHDT and CDR2 as YYEEEE.

This clone was found once. The chain employs TRBV19 and TRBJ2-7; TRBD2 agrees at 12 bases. The CDR3 has 18 amino acids. In germline, CDR1 is LNHDA, CDR2 SQIVND (reference sequence). After removal of 3 bases from V and 1 base from J, the junction contained 10 bases not matched to a gene. The CDR3 loop is CASSIKSSGRVWSYEQYF. CDR3 sequence (DNA): TGTGCCAGTAGTATTAAGTCTAGCGGGAGGGTTTGGTCCTACGAGCAGTACTTC.

The V gene is TRBV7-9, the J gene TRBJ2-3; no clear D. The V gene's germline CDR1 is SEHNR and CDR2 FQNEAQ (reference sequence). The CDR3 is 13 residues long. With 7 bases removed from V and 2 bases from J, the gap between germline ends came to 10 bases. The CDR3 coding sequence is TGTGCCAGCAACTCCCGATTCACAGATACGCAGTATTTT. Amino acid sequence: CASNSRFTDTQYF. Full variable domain (rest looked up from reference TRBV7-9 and TRBJ2-3): DTGVSQNPRHKITKRGQNVTFRCDPISEHNRLYWYRQTLGQGPEFLTYFQNEAQLEKSRLLSDRFSAERPKGSFSTLEIQRTEQGDSAMYLCASNSRFTDTQYFGPGTRLTVL.

The chain couples TRBV19 to TRBJ2-1, with D possibly TRBD1 on 5 matching bases. This CDR3 is built from 14 residues. Looked up from germline, CDR1 is LNHDA and CDR2 is SQIVND (reference sequence). The germline V and J ends were trimmed by 5 bases and 2 bases, with 10 bases remaining between them. CDR3 nucleotide sequence: TGTGCCAGTAGTGAGACAGCCACCTACAATGAGCAGTTCTTC. This sequence encodes CASSETATYNEQFF.

The genes are TRBV10-2 and TRBJ2-3; D might be TRBD1 (5 bases). Per the germline V gene, CDR1 is WSHSY and CDR2 is SAAADI. Between the trimmed V and J ends, which lost 0 bases and 2 bases, there was a span of 12 bases. The CDR3 totals 16 residues. The CDR3 loop is CASSESPGHLTDTQYF. Here the CDR3 DNA reads TGCGCCAGCAGTGAGTCGCCAGGACATCTCACAGATACGCAGTATTTT.

The table lists this clone with a count of one. This rearrangement joins TRBV28 to TRBJ1-1; no firm D call. Trimming pared 5 bases from V and 3 bases from J, leaving 19 bases between. CDR1 MDHEN and CDR2 SYDVKM come from the germline V gene. This CDR3 is 16 amino acids long. CDR3 DNA sequence: TGTGCCAGCAGTCCCATCGGGTTTGATGTGGACACTGAAGCTTTCTTT. Translating it yields CASSPIGFDVDTEAFF.

This chain uses TRBV6-4 with TRBJ2-3; the D gene is possibly TRBD2 (5 bases). Germline lookup yields CDR1 MRHNA and CDR2 SNTAGT. The CDR3 consists of 13 residues. Deletions cut 4 bases from V and 11 bases from J, with 16 bases between. CDR3: CASSGRTPLEQYF. CDR3 DNA: TGTGCCAGCAGTGGTCGGACTCCTCTCGAGCAGTATTTT.

Only one count was recorded for this clone. This chain joins TRBV28 and TRBJ2-3, with a possible D match to TRBD1 (6 bases). This CDR3 region has 17 residues. Germline assignment: CDR1 MDHEN and CDR2 SYDVKM. The ends were cut back, 4 bases at V and 3 bases at J, with 20 bases in the middle. CDR3 in DNA: TGTGCCAGCAGTTCGCCTACAGGGCGAGGGACAACAGATACGCAGTATTTT. It translates to CASSSPTGRGTTDTQYF.

This chain uses TRBV27 with TRBJ2-3, with 8 bases aligning to TRBD2. CDR3 length: 15 residues. CDR1 is MNHEY and CDR2 is SMNVEV in the germline V gene (reference sequence). Losses at the gene ends were 5 bases for V and 3 bases for J; bases not matched to a gene: 7. The CDR3 sequence is CASSPRLAPTDTQYF. The CDR3 nucleotides are TGTGCCAGCAGTCCGAGACTAGCGCCGACAGATACGCAGTATTTT.

This rearrangement joins TRBV27 to TRBJ1-1; TRBD1 might be the D (6 bases). Deletions cut 8 bases from V and 6 bases from J, with 22 bases between. Germline lookup yields CDR1 MNHEY and CDR2 SMNVEV (reference sequence). This CDR3 spans 15 amino acids. The CDR3 is CASRKSSAGVAEAFF. The CDR3 DNA is TGTGCCAGCCGAAAGAGTTCAGCAGGGGTAGCTGAAGCTTTCTTT.

The chain links TRBV18 to TRBJ1-2; 9 bases fit TRBD1. Per the germline V gene, CDR1 is KGHSH and CDR2 is LQKENI. V lost 10 bases to trimming and J lost 4 bases; unmatched junction nucleotides: 10. The CDR3 loop spans 14 amino acids. The CDR3 nucleotides read TGTGCCACCTCTGAACAGGGGGCTAGCTATGGCTACACCTTC. This encodes CATSEQGASYGYTF.

V usage is TRBV11-3 and J usage is TRBJ2-1, with 9 positions matching TRBD2. The germline V gene has CDR1 SGHNT and CDR2 YENEEA. V shed 1 base, J shed 7 bases, and the junction held 5 bases outside the gene matches. The CDR3 extends over 15 amino acids. The CDR3 sequence is CASSLVSGSRNEQFF. CDR3 bases: TGTGCCAGCAGCTTAGTTAGCGGGAGTAGGAATGAGCAGTTCTTC.

This clone appeared a few times. The V and J genes are TRBV6-5 and TRBJ1-6, with D unclear. There are 15 residues in the CDR3. V was pared by 6 bases and J by 0 bases, with 9 bases between. The V gene's germline CDR1 is MNHEY and CDR2 SVGAGI. The CDR3 reads CASRRKSSYNSPLHF. DNA for the CDR3: TGTGCCAGCAGACGAAAGAGCTCCTATAATTCACCCCTCCACTTT.

The chain combines TRBV15 with TRBJ2-3; TRBD2 agrees at 9 bases. Germline values: CDR1 LNHNV, CDR2 YYDKDF (reference sequence). V was clipped by 5 bases and J by 5 bases; unmatched bases: 8. The CDR3 loop spans 15 amino acids. Here the CDR3 DNA reads TGTGCCACCAGCGACAGCGGGAGGAGGGGAGATACGCAGTATTTT. Its protein is CATSDSGRRGDTQYF.

V is TRBV4-1 and J is TRBJ1-2, with TRBD1 as a possible D gene (5 bases). Trimming removed 3 bases at V and 0 bases at J, with 11 bases between. The CDR3 is made up of 15 amino acids. The V gene's germline CDR1 is MGHRA and CDR2 YSYEKL. The CDR3 coding sequence is TGCGCCAGCAGCCAGACAGCGTTAGCTAACTATGGCTACACCTTC. It specifies CASSQTALANYGYTF.

The V gene is TRBV2, the J gene TRBJ2-5, with 7 bases identical to TRBD2. The junction had 1 base not matched to a gene; V was cut back by 5 bases and J by 1 base. CDR1 and CDR2 from the germline V gene are SNHLY and FYNNEI. The CDR3 loop spans 13 amino acids. CDR3 protein: CASSRGVQETQYF. Here the CDR3 DNA reads TGTGCCAGCAGTCGGGGGGTCCAAGAGACCCAGTACTTC.

V usage is TRBV19 and J usage is TRBJ2-3, with a tentative D call TRBD1 (6 bases). CDR3 length equals 13 residues. V lost 4 bases, J lost 5 bases, and 10 bases lay in between. Germline V gives CDR1 LNHDA, CDR2 SQIVND (reference sequence). CDR3 DNA sequence: TGTGCCAGTAGTACCACAGGGAGAGATACGCAGTATTTT. Encoded protein: CASSTTGRDTQYF.